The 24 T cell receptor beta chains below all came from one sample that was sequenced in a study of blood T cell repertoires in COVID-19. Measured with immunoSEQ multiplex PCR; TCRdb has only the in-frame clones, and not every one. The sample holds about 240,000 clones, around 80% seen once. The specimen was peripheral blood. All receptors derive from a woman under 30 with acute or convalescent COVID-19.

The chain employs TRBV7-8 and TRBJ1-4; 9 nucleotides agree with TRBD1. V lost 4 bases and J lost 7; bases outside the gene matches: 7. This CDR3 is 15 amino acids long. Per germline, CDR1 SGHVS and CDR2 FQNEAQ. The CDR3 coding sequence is TGTGCCAGCAGCTCTCGGATGGGACAGGGTGAAAAACTGTTTTTT. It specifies CASSSRMGQGEKLFF.

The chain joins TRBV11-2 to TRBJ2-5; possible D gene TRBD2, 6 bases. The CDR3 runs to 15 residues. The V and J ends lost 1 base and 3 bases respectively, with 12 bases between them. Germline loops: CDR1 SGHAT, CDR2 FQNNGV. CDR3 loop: CASSLGTSSKETQYF. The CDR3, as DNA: TGTGCCAGCAGCTTAGGCACTAGCTCGAAAGAGACCCAGTACTTC.

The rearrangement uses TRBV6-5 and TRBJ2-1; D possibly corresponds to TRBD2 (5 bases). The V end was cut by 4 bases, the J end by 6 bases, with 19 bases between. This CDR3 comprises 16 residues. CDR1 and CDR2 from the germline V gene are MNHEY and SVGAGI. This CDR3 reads CASSSQFGGVSNEQFF. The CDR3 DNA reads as TGTGCCAGCAGTTCCCAGTTTGGAGGCGTGAGCAATGAGCAGTTCTTC.

The CDR3 DNA is TGCGCCAGCAGCCACTCCTATGGACTAGCGGGTTACAATGAGCAGTTCTTC. It translates to CASSHSYGLAGYNEQFF. The chain uses TRBV4-3 and TRBJ2-1; TRBD2 matches 11 bases. The CDR3 loop spans 17 amino acids. Germline CDR1 is LGHNA and CDR2 is YSLEER. The trim removed 3 bases at V and 4 bases at J, leaving 8 bases unmatched.

CDR3 DNA sequence: TGTGCCACCAGTGATCCACTAGCGGGCGCAGATACGCAGTATTTT. Translation gives CATSDPLAGADTQYF. The gene calls are TRBV24-1 and TRBJ2-3; 9 bases line up with TRBD2. Trimming removed 3 bases from V and 4 bases from J; junction bases left unmatched: 4. CDR3 length: 15 amino acids. Germline V gene data show CDR1 as KGHDR and CDR2 as SFDVKD.

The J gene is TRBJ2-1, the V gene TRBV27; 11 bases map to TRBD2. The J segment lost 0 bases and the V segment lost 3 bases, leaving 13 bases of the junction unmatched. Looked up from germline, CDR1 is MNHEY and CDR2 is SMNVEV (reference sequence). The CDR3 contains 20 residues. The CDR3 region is CASSLGLAVSPPRSYNEQFF. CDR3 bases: TGTGCCAGCAGTTTGGGACTAGCGGTTTCCCCCCCCCGCTCCTACAATGAGCAGTTCTTC.

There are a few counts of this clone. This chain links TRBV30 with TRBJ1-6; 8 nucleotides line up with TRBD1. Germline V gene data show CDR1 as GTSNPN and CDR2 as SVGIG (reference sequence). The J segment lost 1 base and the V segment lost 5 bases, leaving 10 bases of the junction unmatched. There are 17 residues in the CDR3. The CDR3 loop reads CAWGAPTGESYNSPLHF. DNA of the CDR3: TGTGCCTGGGGTGCCCCGACAGGGGAGTCCTATAATTCACCCCTCCACTTT.

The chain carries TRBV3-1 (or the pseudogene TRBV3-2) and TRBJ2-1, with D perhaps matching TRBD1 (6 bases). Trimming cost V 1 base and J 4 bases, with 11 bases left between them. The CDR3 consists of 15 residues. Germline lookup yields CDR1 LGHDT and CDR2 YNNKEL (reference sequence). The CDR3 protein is CASSQAGHFYNEQFF. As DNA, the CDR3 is TGTGCCAGCAGCCAAGCGGGACATTTTTACAATGAGCAGTTCTTC.

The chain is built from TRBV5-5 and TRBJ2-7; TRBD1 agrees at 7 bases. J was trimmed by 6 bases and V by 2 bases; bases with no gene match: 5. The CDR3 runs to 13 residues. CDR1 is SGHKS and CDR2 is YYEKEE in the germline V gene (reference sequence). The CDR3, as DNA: TGTGCCAGCAGCTTCGGACAGGTGGGCGAGCAGTACTTC. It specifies CASSFGQVGEQYF.

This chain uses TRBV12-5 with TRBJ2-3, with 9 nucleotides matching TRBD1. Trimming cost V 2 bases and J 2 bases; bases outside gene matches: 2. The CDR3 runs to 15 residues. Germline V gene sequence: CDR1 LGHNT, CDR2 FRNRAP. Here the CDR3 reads CASGLWDRDTDTQYF. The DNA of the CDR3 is TGTGCTAGTGGTTTGTGGGACAGGGACACAGATACGCAGTATTTT.

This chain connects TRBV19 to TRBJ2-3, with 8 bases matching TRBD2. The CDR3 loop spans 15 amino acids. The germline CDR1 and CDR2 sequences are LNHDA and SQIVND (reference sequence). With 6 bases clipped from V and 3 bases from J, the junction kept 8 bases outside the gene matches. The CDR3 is CASRRAGVRTDTQYF. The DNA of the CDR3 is TGTGCCAGTAGGAGAGCGGGAGTTAGGACAGATACGCAGTATTTT.

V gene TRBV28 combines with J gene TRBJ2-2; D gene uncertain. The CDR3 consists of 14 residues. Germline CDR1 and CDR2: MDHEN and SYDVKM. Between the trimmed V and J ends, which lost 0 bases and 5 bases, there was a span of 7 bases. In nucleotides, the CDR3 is TGTGCCAGCAGTTTATGGGCAGGAACCGGGGAGCTGTTTTTT. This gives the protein CASSLWAGTGELFF.

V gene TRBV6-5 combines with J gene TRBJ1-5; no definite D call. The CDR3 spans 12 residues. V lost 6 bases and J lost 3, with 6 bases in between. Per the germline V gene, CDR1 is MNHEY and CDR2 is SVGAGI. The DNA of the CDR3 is TGTGCCAGCAGGACAAACAATCAGCCCCAGCATTTT. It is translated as CASRTNNQPQHF.

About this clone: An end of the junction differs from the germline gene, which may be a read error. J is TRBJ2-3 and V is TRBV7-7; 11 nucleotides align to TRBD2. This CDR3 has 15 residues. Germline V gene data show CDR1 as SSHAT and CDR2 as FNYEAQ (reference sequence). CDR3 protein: CASSPGLAVTDTQYF. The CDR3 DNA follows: TGTGCTAGCAGCCCGGGACTAGCGGTTACAGATACGCAGTATTTT.

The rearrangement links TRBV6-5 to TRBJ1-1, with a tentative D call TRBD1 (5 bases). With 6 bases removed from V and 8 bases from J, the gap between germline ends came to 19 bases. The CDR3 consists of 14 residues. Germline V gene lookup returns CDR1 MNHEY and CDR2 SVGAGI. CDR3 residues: CASSPSQGLIEAFF. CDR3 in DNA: TGTGCCAGCAGCCCCTCCCAGGGTCTAATAGAAGCTTTCTTT.

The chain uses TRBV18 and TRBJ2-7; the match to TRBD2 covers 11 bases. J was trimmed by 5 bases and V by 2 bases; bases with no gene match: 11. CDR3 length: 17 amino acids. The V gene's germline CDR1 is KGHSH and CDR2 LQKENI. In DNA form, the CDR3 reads TGTGCCAGCTCACCAACCCGGGAACTAGCGGGAGCTCACGAGCAGTACTTC. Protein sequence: CASSPTRELAGAHEQYF.

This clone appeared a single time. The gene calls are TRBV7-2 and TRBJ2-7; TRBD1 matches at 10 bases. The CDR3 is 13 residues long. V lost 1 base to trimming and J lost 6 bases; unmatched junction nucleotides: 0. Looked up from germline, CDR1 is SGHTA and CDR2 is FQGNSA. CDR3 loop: CASSLGTGGEQYF. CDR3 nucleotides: TGTGCCAGCAGCTTAGGGACAGGGGGCGAGCAGTACTTC.

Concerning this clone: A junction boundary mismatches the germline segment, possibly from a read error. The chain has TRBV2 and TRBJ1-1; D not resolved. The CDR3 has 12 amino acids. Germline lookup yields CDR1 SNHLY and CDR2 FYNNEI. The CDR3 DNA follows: TGTGCCAGCGGTGAGGAGAGAACTGAAGCTTTCTTT. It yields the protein CASGEERTEAFF.

CDR3 sequence reads: CAWGTGTGRETQYF. In nucleotides, the CDR3 is TGTGCCTGGGGTACCGGGACAGGGAGGGAGACCCAGTACTTC. The chain employs TRBV30 and TRBJ2-5, with 9 bases lining up with TRBD1. CDR1 and CDR2 from the germline V gene are GTSNPN and SVGIG (reference sequence). V dropped 5 bases and J dropped 5; count of bases not matched to a gene: 9. The CDR3 totals 14 residues.

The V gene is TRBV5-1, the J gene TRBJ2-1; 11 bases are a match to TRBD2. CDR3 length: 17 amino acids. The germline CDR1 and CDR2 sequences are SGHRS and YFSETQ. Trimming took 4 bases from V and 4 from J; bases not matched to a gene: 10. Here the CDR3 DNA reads TGCGCCAGCAGCCGCACGACTAGCGGGGAAAGGTACAATGAGCAGTTCTTC. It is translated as CASSRTTSGERYNEQFF.

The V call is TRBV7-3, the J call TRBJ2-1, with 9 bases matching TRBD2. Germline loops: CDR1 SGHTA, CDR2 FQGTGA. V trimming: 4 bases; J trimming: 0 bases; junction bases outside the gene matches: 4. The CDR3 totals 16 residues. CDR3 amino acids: CASSSGLAGSYNEQFF. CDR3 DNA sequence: TGTGCCAGCAGCTCGGGACTAGCCGGCTCCTACAATGAGCAGTTCTTC. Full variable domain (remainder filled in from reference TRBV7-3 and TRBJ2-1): GAGVSQTPSNKVTEKGKYVELRCDPISGHTALYWYRQSLGQGPEFLIYFQGTGAADDSGLPNDRFFAVRPEGSVSTLKIQRTERGDSAVYLCASSSGLAGSYNEQFFGPGTRLTVL.

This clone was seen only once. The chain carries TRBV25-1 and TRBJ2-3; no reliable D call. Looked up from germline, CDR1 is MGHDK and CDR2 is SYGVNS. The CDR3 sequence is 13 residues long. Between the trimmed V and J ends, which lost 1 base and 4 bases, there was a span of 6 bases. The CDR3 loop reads CASSELSADTQYF. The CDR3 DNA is TGTGCCAGCAGTGAATTGTCGGCAGATACGCAGTATTTT.

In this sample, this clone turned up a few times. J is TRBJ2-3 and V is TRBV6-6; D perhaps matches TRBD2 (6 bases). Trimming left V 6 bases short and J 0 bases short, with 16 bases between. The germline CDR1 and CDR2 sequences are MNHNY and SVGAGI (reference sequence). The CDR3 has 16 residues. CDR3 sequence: CASRPKGGISTDTQYF. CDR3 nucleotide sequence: TGTGCCAGCAGGCCTAAGGGAGGAATTAGCACAGATACGCAGTATTTT.

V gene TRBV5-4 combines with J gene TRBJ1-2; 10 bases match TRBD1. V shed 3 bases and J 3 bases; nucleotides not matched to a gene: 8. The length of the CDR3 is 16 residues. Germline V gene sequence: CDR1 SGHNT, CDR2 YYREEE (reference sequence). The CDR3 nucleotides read TGTGCCAGCAGCTCGGGGACAGGGGAAATGGACTATGGCTACACCTTC. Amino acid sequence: CASSSGTGEMDYGYTF.